Each of the 30 T cell receptor beta chains below was sequenced from the same sample in a study of CD8 T cells in ankylosing spondylitis. TCRdb fed the 5' RACE reads into MiXCR, producing one record per CDR3 protein. Among 500,000 to 550,000 distinct CDR3 sequences listed, 9.5% to 15% were seen once. These receptors' antigens are unknown. Whole-study findings and limits: Seemingly distinctive of ankylosing spondylitis blood was a TCR beta motif formed by eight highly homologous variants.

The sequencing input was blood, either unsorted or a sorted T cell fraction (not recorded which). Source of these receptors: a male donor with ankylosing spondylitis.

This clonotype turned up a few times. The V gene is TRBV3-1, the J gene TRBJ2-1, with D perhaps being TRBD1 or TRBD2 (5 bases each). Trimming took 4 bases from V and 8 from J, leaving 15 bases between them. The CDR3 covers 14 residues. Germline V CDR1 and CDR2: LGHDT, YNNKEL (reference sequence). The CDR3 is CASSPNFRGDEQFF. The CDR3 DNA is TGTGCCAGCAGCCCAAACTTTCGGGGCGATGAGCAGTTCTTC.

This clonotype has more than one count but fewer than ten. The chain couples TRBV15 to TRBJ1-1; no clear D gene. Germline-derived CDR1 and CDR2 are LNHNV and YYDKDF (reference sequence). V was clipped by 5 bases and J by 9 bases, with 16 bases between them. The CDR3 has 13 amino acids. CDR3 sequence reads: CATSRTGPGKAFF. The CDR3 bases are TGTGCCACCAGCCGGACGGGTCCGGGGAAAGCTTTCTTT. Using reference TRBV15 and TRBJ1-1 for the parts outside the CDR3, the full variable domain is DAMVIQNPRYQVTQFGKPVTLSCSQTLNHNVMYWYQQKSSQAPKLLFHYYDKDFNNEADTPDNFQSRRPNTSFCFLDIRSPGLGDTAMYLCATSRTGPGKAFFGQGTRLTVV.

The chain couples TRBV5-1 to TRBJ2-3, with TRBD2 matching 8 bases. CDR3 length equals 16 residues. CDR1 SGHRS and CDR2 YFSETQ come from the germline V gene. Germline trimming cut 4 bases from V and 2 bases from J; bases unmatched to any gene: 9. Here the CDR3 DNA reads TGCGCCAGCAGCCAGTTCGGGCGGGAGGTCACAGATACGCAGTATTTT. It specifies CASSQFGREVTDTQYF. Full variable domain (rest looked up from reference TRBV5-1 and TRBJ2-3): KAGVTQTPRYLIKTRGQQVTLSCSPISGHRSVSWYQQTPGQGLQFLFEYFSETQRNKGNFPGRFSGRQFSNSRSEMNVSTLELGDSALYLCASSQFGREVTDTQYFGPGTRLTVL.

This clonotype came up many times. This sequence joins TRBV5-1 and TRBJ1-5; 7 nucleotides align to TRBD1. J was trimmed by 1 base and V by 4 bases; bases with no gene match: 8. This CDR3 comprises 16 residues. Germline V gene lookup returns CDR1 SGHRS and CDR2 YFSETQ. Here the CDR3 reads CASSPGDRASNQPQHF. CDR3 nucleotide sequence: TGCGCCAGCAGCCCCGGCGACAGGGCGAGCAATCAGCCCCAGCATTTT.

Only a few counts were recorded for this clonotype. The chain employs TRBV15 and TRBJ2-7; the match to TRBD1 covers 7 bases. CDR3 length: 13 residues. The V segment lost 4 bases and the J segment 7 bases; nucleotides outside the gene matches: 7. Germline V gene lookup returns CDR1 LNHNV and CDR2 YYDKDF (reference sequence). For the CDR3, the DNA is TGTGCCACCAGCAAGGGGAAGACAGGGGAGCAGTACGTC. It codes for CATSKGKTGEQYV.

This rearrangement joins TRBV5-6 to TRBJ2-7, with 8 positions matching TRBD2. Losses at the gene ends were 3 bases for V and 3 bases for J; bases not matched to a gene: 5. The germline V gene has CDR1 SGHDT and CDR2 YYEEEE. CDR3 length: 14 amino acids. The CDR3 protein is CASSSGLVCYEQYF. CDR3 DNA sequence: TGTGCCAGCAGCTCGGGACTAGTTTGCTACGAGCAGTACTTC.

The J gene is TRBJ1-2, the V gene TRBV27; perhaps TRBD1 as D (6 bases). The CDR3 has 12 amino acids. V was trimmed by 10 bases and J by 4 bases, leaving 13 bases between them. CDR1 and CDR2 (germline): MNHEY, SMNVEV (reference sequence). CDR3 in amino acids: CATGTWVYGYTF. As DNA, the CDR3 is TGTGCCACCGGGACATGGGTCTATGGCTACACCTTC.

The chain joins TRBV18 to TRBJ1-1; D is unclear. The germline gives CDR1 KGHSH, CDR2 LQKENI. V lost 4 bases and J lost 6, with 15 bases in between. The CDR3 is 14 amino acids. CDR3 residues: CASSLRWGGAEAFF. For the CDR3, the DNA is TGTGCCAGCTCACTACGTTGGGGTGGGGCTGAAGCTTTCTTT.

This clonotype was observed a few times. This sequence joins TRBV2 and TRBJ2-7; the D is unclear. Germline V CDR1 and CDR2: SNHLY, FYNNEI. V was clipped by 3 bases and J by 3 bases, with 9 bases between them. This CDR3 is built from 13 residues. CDR3 nucleotides: TGTGCCAGCAGTGAGATAGATTTCTACGAGCAGTACGTC. Protein product: CASSEIDFYEQYV.

This clonotype showed up just a few times. J is TRBJ1-5 and V is TRBV7-9; D is undetermined. Trimming removed 4 bases from V and 2 bases from J, with 9 bases in between. Germline V gives CDR1 SEHNR, CDR2 FQNEAQ (reference sequence). The length of the CDR3 is 14 residues. As DNA, the CDR3 is TGTGCCAGCAGCTACCTCGGGGGCAATCAGCCCCAGCATTTT. It yields the protein CASSYLGGNQPQHF. The full variable domain, completed using reference TRBV7-9 and TRBJ1-5, is DTGVSQNPRHKITKRGQNVTFRCDPISEHNRLYWYRQTLGQGPEFLTYFQNEAQLEKSRLLSDRFSAERPKGSFSTLEIQRTEQGDSAMYLCASSYLGGNQPQHFGDGTRLSIL.

This clonotype was recorded many times. The chain has TRBV12-3 or TRBV12-4 and TRBJ2-2; D gene uncertain. The CDR3 has 13 amino acids. V was clipped by 4 bases and J by 2 bases, with 5 bases between them. CDR3 DNA sequence: TGTGCCAGCAGTTGGGGTAACACCGGGGAGCTGTTTTTT. Translated: CASSWGNTGELFF.

This chain uses TRBV12-3 or TRBV12-4 with TRBJ2-5, with 14 bases lining up with TRBD2. V lost 3 bases to trimming and J lost 7 bases; unmatched junction nucleotides: 4. This CDR3 is 15 amino acids long. For the CDR3, the DNA is TGTGCCAGCAGTTTGACTAGCGGGAGGGTAGGGACCCAGTACTTC. This encodes CASSLTSGRVGTQYF.

This clonotype occurred a few times. The V call is TRBV28, the J call TRBJ2-1; 10 bases match TRBD2. The CDR3 covers 14 residues. CDR1 is MDHEN, CDR2 SYDVKM, per germline. Trimming removed 5 bases from V and 13 bases from J; junction bases left unmatched: 11. Here the CDR3 DNA reads TGTGCCAGCAGTCAACCCAGCCTAGCGGGAGATCAGTTCTTC. As protein: CASSQPSLAGDQFF.

CDR3 sequence (DNA): TGTGCCAGCAGCTCCAGACCCCAGGACGAGCAGTACGTC. Protein product: CASSSRPQDEQYV. The genes are TRBV5-6 and TRBJ2-7; D unclear. CDR3 size: 13 residues. Germline CDR1 SGHDT, CDR2 YYEEEE. The ends were cut back, 3 bases at V and 5 bases at J, with 12 bases in the middle.

This clonotype was seen more than once but under ten times. The chain carries TRBV20-1 and TRBJ2-5, with D tentatively TRBD2 (6 bases). The CDR3 totals 14 residues. V lost 0 bases and J 5 bases, leaving 13 bases between the germline ends. Germline CDR1 and CDR2: DFQATT and SNEGSKA (reference sequence). CDR3 bases: TGCAGTGCTAGAGATCCGATAAGCGGGGAGACCCAGTACTTC. It yields the protein CSARDPISGETQYF.

This clonotype was detected a few times. In DNA, the CDR3 is TGTGCCAGCAGCTTAGCGCTGGGATCCGAAGCTTTCTTT. Translation: CASSLALGSEAFF. V is TRBV7-2 and J is TRBJ1-1; D is unresolved. Germline loops: CDR1 SGHTA, CDR2 FQGNSA. With 0 bases removed from V and 8 bases from J, the gap between germline ends came to 10 bases. The length of the CDR3 is 13 residues.

V is TRBV7-9 and J is TRBJ2-2; 7 bases match TRBD1. The CDR3 is made up of 14 amino acids. J gave up 6 bases and V 1 base, and 2 bases lay outside the gene matches. Germline values: CDR1 SEHNR, CDR2 FQNEAQ (reference sequence). This CDR3 is CASSLVTGPGELFF. As DNA, the CDR3 is TGTGCCAGCAGCTTAGTGACAGGGCCCGGGGAGCTGTTTTTT.

This rearrangement joins TRBV19 to TRBJ2-1; unclear D gene. Per the germline V gene, CDR1 is LNHDA and CDR2 is SQIVND (reference sequence). The germline V and J ends were trimmed by 2 bases and 0 bases, with 8 bases remaining between them. The CDR3 covers 15 residues. The CDR3 DNA is TGTGCCAGTAGTATACGGAGAAGCTCCTACAATGAGCAGTTCTTC. Protein: CASSIRRSSYNEQFF. The full variable domain, in which reference TRBV19 and TRBJ2-1 provide the parts outside the CDR3, is DGGITQSPKYLFRKEGQNVTLSCEQNLNHDAMYWYRQDPGQGLRLIYYSQIVNDFQKGDIAEGYSVSREKKESFPLTVTSAQKNPTAFYLCASSIRRSSYNEQFFGPGTRLTVL.

V usage is TRBV27 and J usage is TRBJ2-3; the D call may be TRBD1 or TRBD2 (5 bases each). Germline V gives CDR1 MNHEY, CDR2 SMNVEV (reference sequence). The ends were cut back, 6 bases at V and 7 bases at J, with 14 bases in the middle. This CDR3 is built from 13 residues. CDR3 in DNA: TGTGCCAGCAGGGCGACTGAGGGGCATACGCAGTATTTT. This codes for CASRATEGHTQYF.

The V gene is TRBV6-1, the J gene TRBJ2-3, with D perhaps TRBD2 (5 bases). V lost 5 bases, J lost 0 bases, and 9 bases lay in between. CDR3 length equals 14 residues. Germline V gives CDR1 MNHNS, CDR2 SASEGT. CDR3 sequence (DNA): TGTGCCAGCAGTATGACGGGGAGCACAGATACGCAGTATTTT. It is translated as CASSMTGSTDTQYF.

This clonotype was observed a few times. The rearrangement links TRBV6-2 or TRBV6-3 to TRBJ2-5, with 7 bases lining up with TRBD2. With V trimmed by 5 bases and J by 5 bases, 8 bases remained unmatched. This CDR3 comprises 14 residues. Germline assignment: CDR1 MNHEY and CDR2 SVGEGT. This CDR3 is CASSKIAGQETQYF. CDR3 nucleotide sequence: TGTGCCAGCAGTAAGATAGCGGGTCAGGAGACCCAGTACTTC.

Remarks on this clonotype: A much larger clone lies a single base off, so this may be a read error. The chain joins TRBV27 to TRBJ1-1, with D possibly TRBD1 on 6 matching bases. Germline V gene lookup returns CDR1 MNHEY and CDR2 SMNVEV (reference sequence). Trimming stripped 7 bases from V and 7 bases from J, with 16 bases between. This CDR3 spans 13 amino acids. CDR3 amino acids: CASTRQEGIEAFF. CDR3 nucleotide sequence: TGTGCCAGCACCCGACAGGAGGGCATTGAAGCTTTCTTT.

This sequence joins TRBV14 and TRBJ2-1; D may match TRBD1 or TRBD2 (5 bases each). The CDR3 runs to 14 residues. The germline V and J ends were trimmed by 4 bases and 10 bases, with 17 bases remaining between them. Germline V gives CDR1 SGHDN, CDR2 FVKESK. This CDR3 is CASSPGPISGEQFF. In DNA form, the CDR3 reads TGTGCCAGCAGCCCGGGACCGATCAGCGGCGAGCAGTTCTTC.

About this clonotype itself: A read error may account for a junction end that differs from germline. The J gene is TRBJ2-3, the V gene TRBV30; TRBD2 aligns across 8 bases. This CDR3 contains 13 residues. CDR1 is GTSNPN and CDR2 is SVGIG in the germline V gene (reference sequence). The DNA for the CDR3 is TGTGCCTGGAGTAGCGGGAGCAAAGATACGCAGTATTTT. This codes for CAWSSGSKDTQYF.

In this sample, this clonotype turned up a few times. The J gene is TRBJ2-1, the V gene TRBV27; 9 bases align to TRBD2. With 7 bases clipped from V and 9 bases from J, the junction kept 13 bases outside the gene matches. Germline CDR1 MNHEY, CDR2 SMNVEV (reference sequence). This CDR3 contains 15 residues. DNA of the CDR3: TGTGCCAGCAACGAACTAGCGGGTCTAGGAAGTGAGCAGTTCTTC. Protein sequence: CASNELAGLGSEQFF.

The chain is built from TRBV29-1 and TRBJ2-1, with 12 bases aligning to TRBD2. Germline CDR1 reads SQVTM; CDR2 reads ANQGSEA. The CDR3 is 14 residues long. Trimming removed 7 bases from V and 6 bases from J; junction bases left unmatched: 7. The chain's CDR3 is CSDRLAGEVNEQFF. CDR3 DNA sequence: TGCAGCGATCGACTAGCGGGAGAGGTCAATGAGCAGTTCTTC.

This clonotype has a handful of counts. The chain has TRBV24-1 and TRBJ2-7; D not certain. CDR3 size: 15 residues. With 2 bases removed from V and 2 bases from J, the gap between germline ends came to 12 bases. Germline assignment: CDR1 KGHDR and CDR2 SFDVKD. CDR3 amino acids: CATSDSKTVAYEQYF. The CDR3 bases are TGTGCCACCAGTGATTCTAAGACGGTAGCCTACGAGCAGTACTTC.

This clonotype turned up a few times. V and J are TRBV10-2 and TRBJ1-1; the match to TRBD1 covers 7 bases. The CDR3 has 15 amino acids. Germline V gene data show CDR1 as WSHSY and CDR2 as SAAADI. V shed 2 bases, J shed 2 bases, and the junction held 5 bases outside the gene matches. The CDR3 spells CASSEPYRGNTEAFF. The CDR3 DNA reads as TGCGCCAGCAGTGAGCCTTACAGGGGAAACACTGAAGCTTTCTTT.

This clonotype was recorded a few times. J is TRBJ2-1 and V is TRBV3-1; D ambiguous. CDR1 and CDR2 from the germline V gene are LGHDT and YNNKEL (reference sequence). V lost 3 bases and J lost 4, with 4 bases in between. This CDR3 contains 12 residues. The CDR3 DNA sequence: TGTGCCAGCAGCCATAAGTACAATGAGCAGTTCTTC. It specifies CASSHKYNEQFF.

The chain employs TRBV2 and TRBJ2-3, with TRBD1 identical over 8 bases. The junction had 7 bases not matched to a gene; V was cut back by 3 bases and J by 2 bases. This CDR3 comprises 16 residues. Germline V CDR1 and CDR2: SNHLY, FYNNEI. The CDR3 nucleotides are TGTGCCAGCAGTGAGCAGGGGGCGAGGGACACAGATACGCAGTATTTT. Amino acid sequence: CASSEQGARDTDTQYF. Combining the CDR3 with reference TRBV2 and TRBJ2-3 gives the whole variable domain EPEVTQTPSHQVTQMGQEVILRCVPISNHLYFYWYRQILGQKVEFLVSFYNNEISEKSEIFDDQFSVERPDGSNFTLKIRSTKLEDSAMYFCASSEQGARDTDTQYFGPGTRLTVL.